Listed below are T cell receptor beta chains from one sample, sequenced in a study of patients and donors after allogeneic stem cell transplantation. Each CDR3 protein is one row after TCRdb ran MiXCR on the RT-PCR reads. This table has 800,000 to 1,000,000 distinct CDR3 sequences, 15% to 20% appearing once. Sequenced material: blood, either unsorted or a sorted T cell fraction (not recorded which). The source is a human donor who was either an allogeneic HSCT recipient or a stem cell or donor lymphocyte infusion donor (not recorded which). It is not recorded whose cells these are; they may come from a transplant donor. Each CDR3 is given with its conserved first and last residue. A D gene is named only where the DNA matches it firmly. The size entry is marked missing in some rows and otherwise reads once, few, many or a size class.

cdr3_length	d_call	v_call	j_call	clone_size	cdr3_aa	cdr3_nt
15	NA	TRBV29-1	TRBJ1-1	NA	CSVELTRAMNTEAFF	TGCAGCGTTGAGTTGACAAGGGCGATGAACACTGAAGCTTTCTTT
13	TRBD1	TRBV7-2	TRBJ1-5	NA	CASNQGGVQPQHF	TGTGCCAGCAACCAGGGGGGGGTTCAGCCCCAGCATTTT
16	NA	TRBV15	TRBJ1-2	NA	CATSRLSTGLDYGYTF	TGTGCCACCAGCAGACTCTCGACGGGTTTAGACTATGGCTACACCTTC
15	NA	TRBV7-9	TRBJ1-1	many	CASSLEAGKNTEAFF	TGTGCCAGCAGCTTAGAGGCAGGGAAGAACACTGAAGCTTTCTTT
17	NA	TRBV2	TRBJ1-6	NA	CASRLGQFRSPGSPLHF	TGTGCCAGCAGACTCGGCCAATTCCGGTCGCCGGGTTCACCCCTCCACTTT
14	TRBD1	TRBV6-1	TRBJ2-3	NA	CASRTGTGRDTQYF	TGTGCCAGCAGAACCGGGACAGGGAGAGATACGCAGTATTTT
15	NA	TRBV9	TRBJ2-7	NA	CASSLAGTTGYEQYF	TGTGCCAGCAGCCTCGCCGGGACAACGGGCTACGAGCAGTACTTC
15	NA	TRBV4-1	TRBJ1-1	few	CASSQDPTWDTEAFF	TGCGCCAGCAGCCAAGACCCTACTTGGGACACTGAAGCTTTCTTT
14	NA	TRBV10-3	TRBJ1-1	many	CAIRGDEWFFEAFF	TGTGCCATCAGGGGGGACGAATGGTTTTTCGAAGCTTTCTTT
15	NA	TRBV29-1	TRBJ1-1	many	CSVEDRGRGNTEAFF	TGCAGCGTTGAAGATAGGGGCAGGGGCAACACTGAAGCTTTCTTT
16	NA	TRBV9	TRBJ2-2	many	CASSVKPTENTGELFF	TGTGCCAGCAGCGTCAAACCGACTGAGAACACCGGGGAGCTGTTTTTT
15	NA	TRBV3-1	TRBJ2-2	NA	CASRPGPANTGELFF	TGTGCCAGCCGTCCCGGGCCGGCGAACACCGGGGAGCTGTTTTTT
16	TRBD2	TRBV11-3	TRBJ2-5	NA	CASSLGEREYQETQYF	TGTGCCAGCAGCCTAGGGGAGCGGGAGTATCAAGAGACCCAGTACTTC
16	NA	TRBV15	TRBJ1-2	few	CATSRDTHSFYYGYTF	TGTGCCACCAGCAGAGATACCCATTCATTCTACTATGGCTACACCTTC
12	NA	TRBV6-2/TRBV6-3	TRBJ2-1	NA	CASRYLGDEQFF	TGTGCCAGCAGGTACCTAGGGGATGAGCAGTTCTTC
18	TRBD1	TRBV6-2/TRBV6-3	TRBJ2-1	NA	CASTNPLPPGGYNREQFF	TGTGCCAGCACCAACCCCTTACCCCCAGGGGGCTACAACCGTGAGCAGTTCTTC
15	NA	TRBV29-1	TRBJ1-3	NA	CSVVGDTMAGNTIYF	TGCAGCGTTGTTGGGGACACGATGGCCGGAAACACCATATATTTT
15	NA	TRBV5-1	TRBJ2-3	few	CASSLDSSGTDTQYF	TGCGCCAGCAGCTTGGATAGTAGCGGCACAGATACGCAGTATTTT
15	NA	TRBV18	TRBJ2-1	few	CASSPNGAVWNEQFF	TGTGCCAGCTCACCAAACGGGGCTGTTTGGAATGAGCAGTTCTTC
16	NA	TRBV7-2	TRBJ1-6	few	CASSSGRFAYNSPLHF	TGTGCCAGCAGCTCGGGCCGGTTCGCCTATAATTCACCCCTCCACTTT
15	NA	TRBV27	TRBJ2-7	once	CASSSEGGDSYEQYF	TGTGCCAGCAGTTCGGAGGGGGGGGACTCCTACGAGCAGTACTTC
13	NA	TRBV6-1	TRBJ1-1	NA	CASIQGSRAEAFF	TGTGCCAGCATACAGGGTAGTCGGGCTGAAGCTTTCTTT
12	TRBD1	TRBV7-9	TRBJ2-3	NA	CAVRKQGDEQYF	TGTGCCGTACGAAAGCAGGGGGACGAGCAGTATTTT
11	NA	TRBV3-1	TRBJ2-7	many	CASSQDYEQYF	TGTGCCAGCAGCCAAGACTACGAGCAGTACTTC
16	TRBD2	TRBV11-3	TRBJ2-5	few	CASSQDGTSGGETQYF	TGTGCCAGCAGCCAAGATGGGACTAGCGGGGGAGAGACCCAGTACTTC
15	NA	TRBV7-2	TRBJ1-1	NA	CASSSGTVPNTEAFF	TGTGCCAGCAGCTCAGGGACGGTACCGAACACTGAAGCTTTCTTT
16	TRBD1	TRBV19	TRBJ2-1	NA	CASTPGPGQPYNEQFF	TGTGCCAGTACCCCGGGGCCGGGACAGCCCTACAATGAGCAGTTCTTC
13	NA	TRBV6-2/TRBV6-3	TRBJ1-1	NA	CASSYSWRDEAFF	TGTGCCAGCAGTTACTCATGGCGAGATGAAGCTTTCTTT
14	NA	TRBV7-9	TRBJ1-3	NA	CASSIPGTGNTIYF	TGTGCCAGCAGCATCCCCGGGACTGGAAACACCATATATTTT
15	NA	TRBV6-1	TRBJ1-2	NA	CASSELIGGTYGYTF	TGTGCCAGCAGTGAATTGATCGGGGGAACCTATGGCTACACCTTC
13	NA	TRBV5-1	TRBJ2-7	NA	CAEQGGLTYEQYF	TGCGCCGAACAAGGAGGCTTAACCTACGAGCAGTACTTC
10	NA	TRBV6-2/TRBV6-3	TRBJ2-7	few	CAAGDYEQYF	TGTGCCGCAGGAGACTACGAGCAGTACTTC
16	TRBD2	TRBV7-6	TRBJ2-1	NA	CASSATSGGARNEQFF	TGTGCCAGCAGCGCGACTAGCGGGGGGGCTCGCAATGAGCAGTTCTTC
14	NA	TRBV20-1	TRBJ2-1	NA	CSASFSDRANEQFF	TGCAGTGCTAGTTTTTCGGACAGAGCGAATGAGCAGTTCTTC
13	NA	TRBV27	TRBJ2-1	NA	CASSLGNSNEQFF	TGTGCCAGCAGTCTCGGTAATTCGAATGAGCAGTTCTTC
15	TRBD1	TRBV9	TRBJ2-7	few	CASSAGTGGIYVQYF	TGTGCCAGCAGCGCCGGGACAGGGGGGATTTACGTGCAGTACTTC
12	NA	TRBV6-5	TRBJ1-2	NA	CASSYVTYGYTF	TGTGCCAGCAGTTACGTTACTTATGGCTACACCTTC
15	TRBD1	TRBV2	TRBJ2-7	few	CASSLDGQGNYEQYF	TGTGCCAGCTCGTTGGACGGACAGGGAAACTACGAGCAGTACTTC
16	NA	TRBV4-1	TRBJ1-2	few	CASSQDPREPNYGYTF	TGCGCCAGCAGCCAAGATCCCAGGGAACCTAACTATGGCTACACCTTC
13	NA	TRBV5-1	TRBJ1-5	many	CASSLGVDQPQHF	TGCGCCAGCAGCTTGGGGGTGGATCAGCCCCAGCATTTT
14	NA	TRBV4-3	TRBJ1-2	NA	CASSQVIRIGGYTF	TGCGCCAGCAGCCAAGTTATTAGGATTGGTGGCTACACCTTC
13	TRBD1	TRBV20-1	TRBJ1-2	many	CSATGQGFYGYTF	TGCAGTGCCACGGGACAGGGCTTCTATGGCTACACCTTC
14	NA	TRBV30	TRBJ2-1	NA	CAWSLSASYNEQFF	TGTGCCTGGAGTCTTTCAGCCTCCTACAATGAGCAGTTCTTC
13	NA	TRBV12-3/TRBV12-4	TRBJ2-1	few	CASRLAGAGEQFF	TGTGCCAGCAGACTGGCAGGGGCCGGTGAGCAGTTCTTC
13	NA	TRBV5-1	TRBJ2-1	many	CASSLGGLNEQFF	TGTGCCAGCAGTTTGGGAGGACTTAATGAGCAGTTCTTC
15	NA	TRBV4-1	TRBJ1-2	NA	CASSQARGTNYGYTF	TGCGCCAGCAGCCAAGCAAGGGGGACTAACTATGGCTACACCTTC
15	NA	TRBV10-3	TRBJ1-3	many	CATTPGDLSGNTIYF	TGTGCCACTACCCCAGGGGACCTCTCTGGAAACACCATATATTTT
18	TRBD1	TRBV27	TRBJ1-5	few	CASSPFRTGKEYGQPQHF	TGTGCCAGCAGCCCTTTCCGGACAGGGAAAGAGTATGGTCAGCCCCAGCATTTT
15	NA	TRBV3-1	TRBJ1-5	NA	CASSQAGDRNQPQHF	TGTGCCAGCAGCCAAGCAGGGGATCGCAATCAGCCCCAGCATTTT
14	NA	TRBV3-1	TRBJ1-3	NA	CASSHGGGRNTIYF	TGTGCCAGCAGCCACGGCGGAGGTCGAAACACCATATATTTT
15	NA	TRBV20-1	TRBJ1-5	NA	CSASPGKGGNQPQHF	TGCAGTGCTAGCCCCGGAAAGGGAGGCAATCAGCCCCAGCATTTT
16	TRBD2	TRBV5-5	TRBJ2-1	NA	CASSSIAGPTYNEQFF	TGTGCCAGCAGCTCCATAGCGGGGCCAACCTACAATGAGCAGTTCTTC
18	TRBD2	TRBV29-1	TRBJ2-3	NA	CSVEDTAGGSRPPDTQYF	TGCAGCGTTGAAGATACAGCGGGAGGTTCTCGCCCCCCAGATACGCAGTATTTT
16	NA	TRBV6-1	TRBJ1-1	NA	CASRPPGAGENTEAFF	TGTGCCAGCAGACCTCCAGGGGCGGGTGAGAACACTGAAGCTTTCTTT
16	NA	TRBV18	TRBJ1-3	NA	CASSPRAASSGNTIYF	TGTGCCAGCTCACCCCGAGCCGCGAGCTCTGGAAACACCATATATTTT